This T cell receptor beta chain was profiled in a study of blood T cell repertoires in COVID-19. Study-wide context: There were acute and convalescent COVID-19 samples, and they came from the United States, Italy and Spain.

The ends lost 6 bases at V and 1 base at J; junction bases unmatched: 12. CDR1 is DFQATT and CDR2 is SNEGSKA in the germline V gene (reference sequence). There are 15 residues in the CDR3. Authors' analysis steps: Reference gene primer amplification gave nucleated cell count estimates. The method was immunoSEQ multiplex PCR; TCRdb's version includes in-frame clones alone and lacks a portion of them. D and trimming were read from the DNA, whereas the V and J calls and clone size are those reported in that table. Here the sample spans a few hundred thousand clones, roughly 86% being singletons. The sequenced sample was peripheral blood. This sequence joins TRBV20-1 and TRBJ2-7, with 7 bases fitting TRBD2. The source of this sequence is a middle-aged man who had recovered from COVID-19. CDR3 in amino acids: CSASGRAGRSYEQYF. Here the CDR3 DNA reads TGCAGTGCAAGTGGGAGGGCAGGGCGATCCTACGAGCAGTACTTC.